This T cell receptor beta chain was captured by sequencing in a study of blood T cell repertoires in COVID-19. Study-level background: Samples came from the United States, Italy and Spain, spanning acute and convalescent COVID-19.

Original methodology: Nucleated cell number was recorded as an estimate derived from reference gene primer amplification. TCRdb's copy holds only in-frame clones and misses some; the assay was immunoSEQ multiplex PCR. Clone size and V and J calls were adopted from that table, with D and trimming inferred from the DNA. Of 95,000 to 120,000 clones in the sample, around 85% were seen once. This clone came up a few times. Germline V gene data show CDR1 as SGHVS and CDR2 as FQNEAQ. The CDR3 runs to 16 residues. Trimming took 1 base from V and 6 from J, leaving 13 bases between them. The chain has TRBV7-8 and TRBJ1-6; D gene unclear. Material for sequencing was peripheral blood. The clonotype comes from a human donor in a cohort sampled during active COVID-19. In DNA form, the CDR3 reads TGTGCCAGCAGCTTAGAGATCGGACTGCCTAATTCACCCCTCCACTTT. This encodes CASSLEIGLPNSPLHF.